This TCR beta chain was identified during a study of blood T cell repertoires in COVID-19. Study information: Donors in the United States, Italy and Spain gave samples during acute or convalescent COVID-19. Sources were T cells, B-cell-depleted T cells, or PBMCs; the material itself was cDNA or gDNA.

Original methodology: From reference gene primer amplification, estimates of nucleated cell counts were derived. Repertoires were generated with immunoSEQ multiplex PCR, while TCRdb's copy carries only in-frame clones and drops some. D and trimming were read from the DNA, whereas the V and J calls and clone size are those reported in that table. The table has a few hundred thousand clones, 87% seen once. This CDR3 is built from 18 residues. Trimming cost V 0 bases and J 0 bases, with 16 bases left between them. Germline V lookup: CDR1 SGHDT, CDR2 YYEEEE. The chain couples TRBV5-6 to TRBJ2-4; D may be TRBD2 (6 bases). The sequence was collected from a woman younger than 35 who had recovered from COVID-19. Sequenced input: peripheral blood. This CDR3 is CASSLDRRRGRAKNIQYF. The CDR3 DNA reads as TGTGCCAGCAGCTTGGATAGACGGCGGGGACGAGCCAAAAACATTCAGTACTTC.